Sequencing of this TCR beta chain was carried out in a study of blood T cells in healthy people across ages. Whole-study results and caveats: While age rose, TCR beta diversity per million T cells dropped in a roughly linear way. Long-lived and aged donors differed, with more naive CD4+ cells and higher diversity in the long-lived.

A second PCR, run for roughly 6 to 11 cycles, used a sample-barcoded 5' primer plus a J-beta primer mix. TCRdb itself ran the 5' RACE reads through MiXCR, one entry per CDR3 protein. Found here are about 580,000 distinct CDR3 sequences, less than 60% of them singletons; the top ten hold around 23%. The germline V gene has CDR1 MNHEY and CDR2 SVGAGI. The CDR3 runs to 18 residues. Unmatched junction bases numbered 15, after V lost 2 bases and J lost 7 bases. The sample holds many counts of this clonotype. What it binds is not known. V and J are TRBV6-5 and TRBJ2-1; 9 bases map to TRBD2. This receptor was identified in a man older than 75 in good health. Input material: blood. The CDR3 is CASSYPYPGAGGDNEQFF. CDR3 DNA sequence: TGTGCCAGCAGTTACCCCTATCCAGGTGCGGGAGGGGATAATGAGCAGTTCTTC.